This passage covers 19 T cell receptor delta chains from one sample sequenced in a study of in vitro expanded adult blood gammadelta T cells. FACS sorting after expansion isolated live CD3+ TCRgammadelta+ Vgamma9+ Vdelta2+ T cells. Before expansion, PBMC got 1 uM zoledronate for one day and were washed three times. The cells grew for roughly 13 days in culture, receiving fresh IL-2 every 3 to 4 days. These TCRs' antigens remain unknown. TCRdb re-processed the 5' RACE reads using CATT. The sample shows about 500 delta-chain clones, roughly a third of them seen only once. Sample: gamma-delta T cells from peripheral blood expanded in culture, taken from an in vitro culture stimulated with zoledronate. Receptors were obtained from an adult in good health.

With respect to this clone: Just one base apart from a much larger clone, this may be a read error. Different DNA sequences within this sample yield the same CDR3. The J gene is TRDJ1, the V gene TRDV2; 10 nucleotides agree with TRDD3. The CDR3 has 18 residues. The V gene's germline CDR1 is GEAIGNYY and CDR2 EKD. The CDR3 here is CACDTVLGDGEYTDKLIF. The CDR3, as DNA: TGTGCCTGTGACACCGTACTGGGGGATGGTGAGTACACTGATAAACTCATCTTT.

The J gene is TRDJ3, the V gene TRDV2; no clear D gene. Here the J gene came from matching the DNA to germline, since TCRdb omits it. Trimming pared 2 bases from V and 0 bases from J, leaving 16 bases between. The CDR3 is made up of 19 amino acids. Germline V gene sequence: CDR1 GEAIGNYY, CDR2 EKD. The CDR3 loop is CACDKPPPSSSWDTRQMFF. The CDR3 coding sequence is TGTGCCTGTGACAAACCCCCTCCCTCAAGCTCCTGGGACACCCGACAGATGTTTTTC.

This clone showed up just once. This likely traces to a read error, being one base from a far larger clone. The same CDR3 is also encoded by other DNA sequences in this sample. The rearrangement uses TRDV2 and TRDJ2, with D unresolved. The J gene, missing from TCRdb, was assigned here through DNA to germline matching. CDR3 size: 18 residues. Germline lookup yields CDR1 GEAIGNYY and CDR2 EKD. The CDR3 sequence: CACDTVTVTKTLTAQLFF. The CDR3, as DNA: TGTGCCTGTGACACCGTTACCGTTACCAAGACTTTGACAGCGCAACTCTTCTTT.

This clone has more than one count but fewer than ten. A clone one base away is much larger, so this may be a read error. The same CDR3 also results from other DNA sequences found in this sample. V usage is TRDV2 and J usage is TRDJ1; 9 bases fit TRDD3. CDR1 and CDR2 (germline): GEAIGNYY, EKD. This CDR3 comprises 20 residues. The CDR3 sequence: CACDTAGHWGTTQYTDKLIF. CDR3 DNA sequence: TGTGCCTGTGACACCGCGGGGCACTGGGGGACGACGCAATACACTGATAAACTCATCTTT.

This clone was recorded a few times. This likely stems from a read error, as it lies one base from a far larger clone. CDR3 DNA: TGTGCCTGTGACTCTCTGGGGGGCCCGGCTACGACCGATGATAACCTCATCTTT. Its protein product is CACDSLGGPATTDDNLIF. J gene calling gave no result, while the V gene is TRDV2; the D call in the table, TRDD3, was not verified against the DNA. This CDR3 region has 18 residues. Germline CDR1 GEAIGNYY, CDR2 EKD.

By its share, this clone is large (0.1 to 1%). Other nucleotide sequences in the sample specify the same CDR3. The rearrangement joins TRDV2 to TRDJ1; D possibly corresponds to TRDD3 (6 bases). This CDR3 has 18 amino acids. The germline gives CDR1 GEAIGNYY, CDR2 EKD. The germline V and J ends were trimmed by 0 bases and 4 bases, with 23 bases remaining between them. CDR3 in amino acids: CACDTVGTGSPHDDKLIF. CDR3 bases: TGTGCCTGTGACACCGTGGGTACTGGGTCCCCACACGACGATAAACTCATCTTT.

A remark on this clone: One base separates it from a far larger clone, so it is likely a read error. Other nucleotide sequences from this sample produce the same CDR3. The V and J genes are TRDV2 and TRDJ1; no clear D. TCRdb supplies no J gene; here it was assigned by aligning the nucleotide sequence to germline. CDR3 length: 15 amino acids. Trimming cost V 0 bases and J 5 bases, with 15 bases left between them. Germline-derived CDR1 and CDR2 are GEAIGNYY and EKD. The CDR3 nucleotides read TGTGCCTGTGACACCGCTTTTCCCCGCACAGATAAACTCATCTTT. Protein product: CACDTAFPRTDKLIF.

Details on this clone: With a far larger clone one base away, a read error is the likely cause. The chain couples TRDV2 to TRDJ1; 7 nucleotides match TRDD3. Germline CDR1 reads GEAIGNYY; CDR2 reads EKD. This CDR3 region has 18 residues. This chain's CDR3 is CACDSLGGPVTTDDNLIF. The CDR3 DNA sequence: TGTGCCTGTGACTCTCTGGGGGGCCCGGTTACGACCGACGATAACCTCATCTTT.

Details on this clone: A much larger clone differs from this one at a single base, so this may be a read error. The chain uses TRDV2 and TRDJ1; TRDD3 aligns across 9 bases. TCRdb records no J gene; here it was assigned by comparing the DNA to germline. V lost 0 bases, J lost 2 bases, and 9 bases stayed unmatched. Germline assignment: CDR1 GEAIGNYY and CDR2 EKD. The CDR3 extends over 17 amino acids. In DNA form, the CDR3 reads TGTGCCTGTGACACCGTTAGGGGATACGGAGGAACCGATAAACTCATCTTT. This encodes CACDTVRGYGGTDKLIF.

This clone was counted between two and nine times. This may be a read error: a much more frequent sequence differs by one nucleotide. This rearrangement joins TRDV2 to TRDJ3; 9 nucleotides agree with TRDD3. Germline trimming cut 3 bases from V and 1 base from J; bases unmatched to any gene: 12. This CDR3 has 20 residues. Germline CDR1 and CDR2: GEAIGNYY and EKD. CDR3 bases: TGTGCCTGTGACCCGTCTTCCGGGGGATACCAATCCTGGGACACCCGACAGATGTTTTTC. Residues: CACDPSSGGYQSWDTRQMFF.

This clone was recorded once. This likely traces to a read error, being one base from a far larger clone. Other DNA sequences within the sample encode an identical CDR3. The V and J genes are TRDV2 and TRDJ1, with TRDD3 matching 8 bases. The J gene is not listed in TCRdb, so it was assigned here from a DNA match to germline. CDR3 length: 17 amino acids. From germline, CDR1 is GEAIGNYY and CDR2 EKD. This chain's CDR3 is CACDVVAPLGDTDKLIF. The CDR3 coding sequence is TGTGCCTGTGACGTCGTCGCCCCCCTGGGGGACACAGATAAACTCATCTTT.

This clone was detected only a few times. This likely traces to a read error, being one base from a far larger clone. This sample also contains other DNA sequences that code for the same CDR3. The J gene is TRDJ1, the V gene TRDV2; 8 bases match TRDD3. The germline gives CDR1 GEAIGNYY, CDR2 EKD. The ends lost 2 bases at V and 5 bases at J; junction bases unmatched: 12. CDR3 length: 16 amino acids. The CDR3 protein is CACDSVLGAPTDKLIF. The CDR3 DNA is TGTGCCTGTGACAGTGTACTGGGGGCCCCCACAGATAAACTCATCTTT.

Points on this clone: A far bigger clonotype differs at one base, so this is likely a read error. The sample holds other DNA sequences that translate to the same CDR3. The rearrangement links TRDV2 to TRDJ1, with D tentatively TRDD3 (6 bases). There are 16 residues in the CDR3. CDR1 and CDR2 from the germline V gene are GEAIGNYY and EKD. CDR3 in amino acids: CACDTVAGEDTDKLIF. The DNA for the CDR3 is TGTGCCTGTGACACGGTGGCTGGGGAAGACACAGATAAACTCATCTTT.

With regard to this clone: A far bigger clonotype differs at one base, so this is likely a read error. This chain's CDR3 is CACDPVGRGGTDKLIF. The CDR3 DNA sequence: TGTGCCTGTGACCCGGTGGGTAGAGGAGGGACTGATAAACTCATCTTT. This chain joins TRDV2 and TRDJ1; no clear D. Here the J gene was assigned by germline matching of the DNA, as TCRdb has none. Germline V gene lookup returns CDR1 GEAIGNYY and CDR2 EKD. The CDR3 totals 16 residues. With 3 bases removed from V and 5 bases from J, the gap between germline ends came to 21 bases.

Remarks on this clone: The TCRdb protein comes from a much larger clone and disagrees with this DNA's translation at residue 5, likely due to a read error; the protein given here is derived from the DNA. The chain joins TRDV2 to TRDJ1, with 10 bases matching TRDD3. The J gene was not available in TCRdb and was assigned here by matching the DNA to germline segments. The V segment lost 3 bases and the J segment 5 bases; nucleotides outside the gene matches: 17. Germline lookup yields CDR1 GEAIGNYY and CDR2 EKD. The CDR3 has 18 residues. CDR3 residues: CACDALLTGGSSVDKLIF. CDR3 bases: TGTGCCTGTGACGCCCTGCTTACTGGGGGATCGTCCGTGGATAAACTCATCTTT.

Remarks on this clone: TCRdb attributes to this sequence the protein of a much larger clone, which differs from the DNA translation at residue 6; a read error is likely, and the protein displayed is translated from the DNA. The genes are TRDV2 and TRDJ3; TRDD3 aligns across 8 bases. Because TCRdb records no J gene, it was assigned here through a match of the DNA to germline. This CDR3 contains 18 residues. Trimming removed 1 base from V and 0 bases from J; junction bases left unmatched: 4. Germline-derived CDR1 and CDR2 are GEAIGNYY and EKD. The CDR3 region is CACDTSGGSSWDTRQMFF. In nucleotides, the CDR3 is TGTGCCTGTGACACTTCTGGGGGAAGCTCCTGGGACACCCGACAGATGTTTTTC.

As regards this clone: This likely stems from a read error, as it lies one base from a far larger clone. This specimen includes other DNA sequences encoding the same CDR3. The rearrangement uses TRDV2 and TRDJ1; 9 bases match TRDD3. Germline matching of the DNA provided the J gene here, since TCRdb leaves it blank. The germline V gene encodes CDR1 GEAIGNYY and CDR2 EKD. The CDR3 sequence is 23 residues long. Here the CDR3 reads CACDTVRPTPGGYKTENTDKLIF. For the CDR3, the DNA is TGTGCCTGTGACACCGTTCGTCCTACTCCCGGGGGATACAAGACAGAGAACACAGATAAACTCATCTTT.

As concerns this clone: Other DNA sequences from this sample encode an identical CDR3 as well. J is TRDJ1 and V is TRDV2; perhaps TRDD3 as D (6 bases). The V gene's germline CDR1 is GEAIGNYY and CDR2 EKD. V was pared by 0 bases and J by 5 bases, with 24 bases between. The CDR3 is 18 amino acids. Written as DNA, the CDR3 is TGTGCCTGTGACACCGTGGGTACTGGGTCCCCACACGATGATAAACTCATCTTT. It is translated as CACDTVGTGSPHDDKLIF.

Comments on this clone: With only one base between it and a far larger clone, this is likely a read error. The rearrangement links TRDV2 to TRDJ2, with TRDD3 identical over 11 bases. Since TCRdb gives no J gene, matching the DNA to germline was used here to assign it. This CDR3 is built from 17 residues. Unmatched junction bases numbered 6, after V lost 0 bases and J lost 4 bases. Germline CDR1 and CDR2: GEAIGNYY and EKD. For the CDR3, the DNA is TGTGCCTGTGACACCGTACTGGGGGATATGGGGACAGCACAACTCTTCTTT. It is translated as CACDTVLGDMGTAQLFF.